This TCR beta chain was identified during a study of PD-1 blockade in classical Hodgkin lymphoma. As to time point: cycle 4 day 1 (C4D1), after six to seven weeks of nivolumab. With no exception, relapse followed autologous stem cell transplantation in all patients, and brentuximab vedotin exposure varied. In the case of this clone: Its antigen is still unknown.

The V and J ends lost 3 bases and 0 bases respectively, with 15 bases between them. From germline, CDR1 is KGHSH and CDR2 LQKENI. The CDR3 extends over 17 amino acids. Study conclusions and caveats: At C4D1, TCR diversity had climbed significantly for CD4+ cells, though not for CD8+ cells. Baseline diversity in complete responders resembled that of newly diagnosed patients. Exclusion was applied to patients who started nivolumab under 1 year after ASCT.

Repertoires were generated with immunoSEQ multiplex PCR, while TCRdb's copy carries only in-frame clones and drops some. Altogether fewer than 95,000 clones are present, nearly 85% being singletons, with the ten largest covering more than 15%. This chain joins TRBV18 and TRBJ1-5, with D tentatively TRBD1 (6 bases). The origin of this receptor is a human donor with classical Hodgkin lymphoma. Sequences were derived from peripheral blood mononuclear cells (PBMCs), sampled before the fourth cycle of nivolumab. The chain's CDR3 is CASSPGGVGASNQPQHF. The CDR3 DNA reads TGTGCCAGCTCACCGGGGGGAGTGGGGGCTAGCAATCAGCCCCAGCATTTT.